The 11 T cell receptor beta chains below come from one sample, sequenced in a study of T cells in Graves' hyperthyroidism and ophthalmopathy. Amplified TCR beta CDR3 regions derived from RNA transcripts. TCR CDR3 underwent first-round RT-PCR with the HTBI primer set. Each CDR3 protein gets one entry after TCRdb re-called the multiplex PCR reads with MiXCR. The profile covers around 500,000 distinct CDR3 sequences, with around 15% appearing a single time and approximately 30% taken by the ten largest. Sequencing was performed on blood. All receptors derive from a woman in her 30s with Graves' ophthalmopathy.

This clonotype was seen ten or more times. The genes are TRBV28 and TRBJ1-4; 8 bases align to TRBD1. Losses at the gene ends were 7 bases for V and 4 bases for J; bases not matched to a gene: 5. Germline V gene sequence: CDR1 MDHEN, CDR2 SYDVKM. The CDR3 is made up of 14 amino acids. CDR3 residues: CASKRTGGNEKLFF. For the CDR3, the DNA is TGTGCCAGCAAAAGAACAGGGGGTAATGAAAAACTGTTTTTT.

This clonotype was counted many times. V usage is TRBV28 and J usage is TRBJ2-3; D is uncertain. The CDR3 is made up of 15 amino acids. The V end lost 4 bases, the J end lost 1 base, and 12 bases lay between the germline ends. Per germline, CDR1 MDHEN and CDR2 SYDVKM. CDR3: CASSSFLGRTDTQYF. CDR3 DNA: TGTGCCAGCAGTTCTTTCTTGGGTCGCACAGATACGCAGTATTTT.

This clonotype showed up many times. The chain carries TRBV28 and TRBJ1-1; 7 bases match TRBD1. V lost 3 bases, J lost 4 bases, and 8 bases stayed unmatched. The CDR3 runs to 15 residues. Germline values: CDR1 MDHEN, CDR2 SYDVKM. The CDR3 DNA is TGTGCCAGCAGTTTGACAGGGCGGGGTTCCACTGAAGCTTTCTTT. It yields the protein CASSLTGRGSTEAFF.

This clonotype has more than one count but fewer than ten. The chain carries TRBV6-2 or TRBV6-3 and TRBJ1-2; 8 positions agree with TRBD1. Per the germline V gene, CDR1 is MNHEY and CDR2 is SVGEGT. This CDR3 has 14 amino acids. Unmatched junction bases numbered 8, after V lost 7 bases and J lost 4 bases. CDR3 amino acids: CASILGQGGYGYTF. The CDR3 DNA follows: TGTGCCAGCATACTCGGACAGGGCGGCTATGGCTACACCTTC.

J is TRBJ2-2 and V is TRBV28, with D tentatively TRBD2 (5 bases). V was trimmed by 10 bases and J by 5 bases, leaving 14 bases between them. The CDR3 contains 13 residues. Germline assignment: CDR1 MDHEN and CDR2 SYDVKM. CDR3 protein: CATGIVLTGELFF. The CDR3 region has the DNA TGTGCCACGGGAATTGTTCTAACCGGGGAGCTGTTTTTT.

V gene TRBV25-1 combines with J gene TRBJ1-2, with D possibly matching TRBD1 (5 bases). CDR1 is MGHDK and CDR2 is SYGVNS in the germline V gene. Deletions cut 3 bases from V and 4 bases from J, with 18 bases between. The CDR3 runs 16 residues. CDR3 amino acids: CASSDYGTTGLYGYTF. As DNA, the CDR3 is TGTGCCAGCAGTGATTATGGGACGACGGGCCTCTATGGCTACACCTTC.

This clonotype has a count of ten or more. This chain connects TRBV30 to TRBJ2-7, with 8 nucleotides matching TRBD1. The CDR3 loop spans 14 amino acids. Germline lookup yields CDR1 GTSNPN and CDR2 SVGIG (reference sequence). The ends lost 0 bases at V and 2 bases at J; junction bases unmatched: 3. This chain's CDR3 is CAWSVNRGAYEQYF. CDR3 sequence (DNA): TGTGCCTGGAGTGTTAACAGGGGGGCCTACGAGCAGTACTTC.

This clonotype was detected many times. V is TRBV27 and J is TRBJ2-3; a possible D gene is TRBD2 (6 bases). CDR1 is MNHEY, CDR2 SMNVEV, per germline (reference sequence). The CDR3 covers 18 residues. V lost 6 bases, J lost 2 bases, and 24 bases lay in between. CDR3 nucleotides: TGTGCCAGCAGACTTAATCATGGACTAAGCGGAGACACAGATACGCAGTATTTT. It translates to CASRLNHGLSGDTDTQYF.

This clonotype was seen a handful of times. J is TRBJ1-2 and V is TRBV20-1; D unresolved. Per the germline V gene, CDR1 is DFQATT and CDR2 is SNEGSKA (reference sequence). V was trimmed by 3 bases and J by 5 bases, leaving 10 bases between them. This CDR3 has 12 amino acids. CDR3 in amino acids: CSASRSNYGYTF. DNA for the CDR3: TGCAGTGCTAGTAGATCCAATTATGGCTACACCTTC.

Ten or more counts support this clonotype. This chain links TRBV6-1 with TRBJ2-3, with D uncertain. Trimming took off 3 bases at V and 4 bases at J, with 5 bases between the two ends. The CDR3 runs to 12 residues. Germline CDR1 is MNHNS and CDR2 is SASEGT. CDR3 coding DNA: TGTGCCAGCAGTGACATGGCAGATACGCAGTATTTT. Its protein product is CASSDMADTQYF.

This clonotype was observed at least ten times. The chain uses TRBV12-3 or TRBV12-4 and TRBJ2-1; 7 bases are a match to TRBD2. The CDR3 spans 15 residues. Unmatched junction bases numbered 9, after V lost 3 bases and J lost 7 bases. The CDR3, as DNA: TGTGCCAGCAGTTTGCAGGCGGGAGTCCTGAATGAGCAGTTCTTC. Translating it yields CASSLQAGVLNEQFF.